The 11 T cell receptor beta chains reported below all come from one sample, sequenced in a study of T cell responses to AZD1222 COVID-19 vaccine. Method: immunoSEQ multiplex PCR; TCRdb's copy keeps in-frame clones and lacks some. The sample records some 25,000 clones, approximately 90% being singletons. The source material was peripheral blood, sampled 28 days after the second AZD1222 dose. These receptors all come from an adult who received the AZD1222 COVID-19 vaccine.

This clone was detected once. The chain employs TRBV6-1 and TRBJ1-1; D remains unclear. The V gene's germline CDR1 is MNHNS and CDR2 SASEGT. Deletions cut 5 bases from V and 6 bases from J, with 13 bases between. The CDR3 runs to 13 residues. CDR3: CASSYEWVAEAFF. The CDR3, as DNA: TGTGCCAGCAGTTATGAATGGGTCGCTGAAGCTTTCTTT.

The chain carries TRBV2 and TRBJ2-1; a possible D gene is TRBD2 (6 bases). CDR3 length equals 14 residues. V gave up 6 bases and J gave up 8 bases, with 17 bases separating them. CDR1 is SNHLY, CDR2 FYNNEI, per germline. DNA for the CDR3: TGTGCCAGCAGCCCGCTGCTTCGCGGGGATGAGCAGTTCTTC. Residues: CASSPLLRGDEQFF. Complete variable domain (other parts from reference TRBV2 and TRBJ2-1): EPEVTQTPSHQVTQMGQEVILRCVPISNHLYFYWYRQILGQKVEFLVSFYNNEISEKSEIFDDQFSVERPDGSNFTLKIRSTKLEDSAMYFCASSPLLRGDEQFFGPGTRLTVL.

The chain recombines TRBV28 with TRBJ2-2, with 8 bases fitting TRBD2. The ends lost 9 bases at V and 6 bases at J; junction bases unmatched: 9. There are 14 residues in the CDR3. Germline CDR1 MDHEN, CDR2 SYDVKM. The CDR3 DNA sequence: TGTGCCAGTCGCGCGGGAGGAACGGCCGGGGAGCTGTTTTTT. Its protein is CASRAGGTAGELFF.

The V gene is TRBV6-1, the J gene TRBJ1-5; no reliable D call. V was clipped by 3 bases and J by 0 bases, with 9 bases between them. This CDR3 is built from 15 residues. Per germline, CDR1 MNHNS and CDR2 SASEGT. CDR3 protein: CASSDRHDSNQPQHF. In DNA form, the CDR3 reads TGTGCCAGCAGTGATAGACACGATAGCAATCAGCCCCAGCATTTT.

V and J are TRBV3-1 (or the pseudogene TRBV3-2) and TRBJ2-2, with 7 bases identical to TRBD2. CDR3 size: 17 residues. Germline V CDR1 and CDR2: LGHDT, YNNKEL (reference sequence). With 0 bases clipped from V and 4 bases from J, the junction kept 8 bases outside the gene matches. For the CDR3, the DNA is TGTGCCAGCAGCCAAGATAGGCTAGCGGTAGGCACCGGGGAGCTGTTTTTT. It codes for CASSQDRLAVGTGELFF.

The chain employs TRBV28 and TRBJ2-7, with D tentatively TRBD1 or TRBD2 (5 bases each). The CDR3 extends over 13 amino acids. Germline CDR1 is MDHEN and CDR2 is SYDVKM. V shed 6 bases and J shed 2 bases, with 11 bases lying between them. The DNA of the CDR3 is TGTGCCAGCAGCCGAGGGACGGCCTACGAGCAGTACTTC. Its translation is CASSRGTAYEQYF.

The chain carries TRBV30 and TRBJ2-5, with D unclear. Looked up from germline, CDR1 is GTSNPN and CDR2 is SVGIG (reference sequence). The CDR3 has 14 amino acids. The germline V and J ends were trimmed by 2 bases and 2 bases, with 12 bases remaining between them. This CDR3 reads CAWSTGLGQETQYF. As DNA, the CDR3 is TGTGCCTGGAGTACGGGTTTGGGACAAGAGACCCAGTACTTC.

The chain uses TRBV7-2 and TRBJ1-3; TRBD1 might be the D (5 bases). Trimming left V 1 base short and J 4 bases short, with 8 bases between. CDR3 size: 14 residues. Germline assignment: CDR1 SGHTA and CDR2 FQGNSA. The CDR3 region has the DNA TGTGCCAGCAGCTTAGATGGACAAGGAAACACCATATATTTT. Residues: CASSLDGQGNTIYF.

The CDR3 loop is CASSTSPGPYEQYF. Here the CDR3 DNA reads TGTGCCAGCAGCACAAGCCCGGGACCCTACGAGCAGTACTTC. V usage is TRBV7-9 and J usage is TRBJ2-7; either TRBD1 or TRBD2 may fit D (5 bases each). The CDR3 has 14 amino acids. In germline, CDR1 is SEHNR, CDR2 FQNEAQ (reference sequence). V lost 5 bases, J lost 2 bases, and 13 bases lay in between.

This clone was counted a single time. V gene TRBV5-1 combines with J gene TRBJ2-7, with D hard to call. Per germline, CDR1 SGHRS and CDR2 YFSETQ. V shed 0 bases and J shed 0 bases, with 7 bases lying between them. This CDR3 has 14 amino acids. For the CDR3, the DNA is TGCGCCAGCAGCTTGGCCACGACCTCCTACGAGCAGTACTTC. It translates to CASSLATTSYEQYF.

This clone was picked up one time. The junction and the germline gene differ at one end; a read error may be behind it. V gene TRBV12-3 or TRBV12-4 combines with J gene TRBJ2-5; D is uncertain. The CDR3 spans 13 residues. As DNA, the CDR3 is TGTGCCAGCTGTTTAGGGTTGGGGGAGACCCAGTACTTC. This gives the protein CASCLGLGETQYF.